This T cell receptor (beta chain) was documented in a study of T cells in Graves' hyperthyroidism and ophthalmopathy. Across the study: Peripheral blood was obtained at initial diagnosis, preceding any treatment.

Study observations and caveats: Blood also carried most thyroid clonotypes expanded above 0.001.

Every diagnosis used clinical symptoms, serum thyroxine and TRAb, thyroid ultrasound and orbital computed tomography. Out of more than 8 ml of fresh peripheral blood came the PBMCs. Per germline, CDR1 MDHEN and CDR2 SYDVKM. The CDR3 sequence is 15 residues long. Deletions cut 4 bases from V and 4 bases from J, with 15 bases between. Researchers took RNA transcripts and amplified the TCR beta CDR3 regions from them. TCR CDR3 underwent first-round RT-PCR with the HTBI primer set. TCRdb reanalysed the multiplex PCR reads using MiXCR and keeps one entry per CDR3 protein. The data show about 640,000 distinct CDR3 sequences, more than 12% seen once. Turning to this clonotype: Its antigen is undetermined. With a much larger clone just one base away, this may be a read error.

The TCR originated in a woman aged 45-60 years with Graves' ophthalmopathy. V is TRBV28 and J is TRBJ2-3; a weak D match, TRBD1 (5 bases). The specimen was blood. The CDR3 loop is CASSSGMGQADTQYF. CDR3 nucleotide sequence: TGTGCCAGCAGTTCCGGCATGGGGCAGGCAGATACGCAGTATTTT.